Sequencing of this T cell receptor beta chain was carried out in a study of OX40 agonist ivuxolimab in advanced cancers. For the study at large: Males comprised 75% to 90% of the group, whose mean age was roughly 64 years (range 23 to 79). General observations from the study: It was not determined which antigens were specifically recognized by the peripheral T cells that had undergone clonal expansion. Near-lowest levels of clonal expansion characterized partial responders at 0.1-3.0 mg/kg.

About this clone itself: Its antigen is still unknown.

The study sampled blood at baseline, cycle 4 day 1, and cycle 7 day 1. Some clones are missing from TCRdb's copy, which holds only in-frame ones; the method was immunoSEQ multiplex PCR. The sample lists roughly 49,000 clones, about 88% occurring once. Germline trimming cut 4 bases from V and 7 bases from J; bases unmatched to any gene: 10. The CDR3 is 14 residues long. Germline loops: CDR1 SGHRS, CDR2 YFSETQ. The receptor was isolated from an adult with an advanced solid tumor such as melanoma, head and neck, liver or kidney cancer. This specimen consisted of CD4+ or CD8+ T cells sorted from blood, obtained in a trial of the OX40 agonist ivuxolimab. The rearrangement uses TRBV5-1 and TRBJ2-7, with 8 positions matching TRBD1. This chain's CDR3 is CASSHDYRGKEQYF. DNA for the CDR3: TGCGCCAGCAGCCACGACTACAGGGGGAAAGAGCAGTACTTC.